This T cell receptor (beta chain) was recorded in a study of human T cells and chemical hapten exposure. Study-wide results and limits: While controls formed fewer of them, expanded TCRs formed significantly more large CDR3 similarity clusters. Higher patch test scores went with higher counts of PT1 expanded TCRs. DPC sensitization left the count of TCRs above 1 in 1000 unchanged.

TCRdb independently ran MiXCR on the RACE reads; one entry per CDR3 protein. The sample comprises about 98,000 distinct CDR3 sequences, roughly a tenth of which are singletons, and about 3.1% rests with the top ten. This sample's time point: pre-sensitization, week 0. Treatment of the sample: therapeutic diphenylcyclopropenone sensitization with weekly scalp DPC. In this sample, this clonotype turned up a few times. Its antigen is as yet unknown. Trimming took 7 bases from V and 1 from J, leaving 8 bases between them. This CDR3 is built from 12 residues. The V gene's germline CDR1 is SGHNT and CDR2 YYREEE (reference sequence).

The TCR sequence derives from an older woman with alopecia areata. Some clones in this sample may be carry-over from other donors' samples. This chain uses TRBV5-4 with TRBJ1-1; D might be TRBD1 (5 bases). The sequencing used whole blood, collected in connection with sensitization to the hapten diphenylcyclopropenone (DPC). The CDR3 sequence: CASGGPNTEAFF. As DNA, the CDR3 is TGTGCCAGCGGGGGACCGAACACTGAAGCTTTCTTT.